This is a list of T cell receptor beta chains from one sample in a study of blood T cell repertoires in COVID-19. Profiling relied on immunoSEQ multiplex PCR, and the TCRdb table lists in-frame clones only, not all of them. Of some 420,000 clones in the sample, 80% to 90% are singletons; the top ten hold about 1.1%. The sequenced sample consisted of PBMCs or T cells enriched from blood (not recorded which). Source of these receptors: a man younger than 45 who had recovered from COVID-19. CDR3s include the opening cysteine and the closing phenylalanine or tryptophan. The order of the fields is D gene, clone size, J gene, V gene, CDR3 DNA, CDR3 protein. The D gene is left open where the match is weak. Where a row states a size, it is once, few, many or the class of an expanded clone; other rows omit it.

d_gene: NA; abundance: NA; j_gene: TRBJ1-2; v_gene: TRBV28; CDR3nt: TGTGCCAGCAGCCAACTCTATGGCTACACCTTC; CDR3aa: CASSQLYGYTF
d_gene: TRBD1; abundance: NA; j_gene: TRBJ1-1; v_gene: TRBV6-5; CDR3nt: TGTGCCAGCAGTACGGGACAGGGCAACACTGAAGCTTTCTTT; CDR3aa: CASSTGQGNTEAFF
d_gene: NA; abundance: NA; j_gene: TRBJ1-1; v_gene: TRBV16; CDR3nt: TGTGCCAGCAGCCAAACAGGGTTGAACACTGAAGCTTTCTTT; CDR3aa: CASSQTGLNTEAFF
d_gene: NA; abundance: NA; j_gene: TRBJ2-2; v_gene: TRBV12-3/TRBV12-4; CDR3nt: TGTGCCAGCAGCAGAACCACCGGGGAGCTGTTTTTT; CDR3aa: CASSRTTGELFF
d_gene: NA; abundance: NA; j_gene: TRBJ2-5; v_gene: TRBV4-2; CDR3nt: TGTGCCAGCAGCCAAGATCGGGAGACCCAGTACTTC; CDR3aa: CASSQDRETQYF
d_gene: NA; abundance: NA; j_gene: TRBJ1-5; v_gene: TRBV7-8; CDR3nt: TGTGCCAGCAGCTTAGCCCGAGTCCAGCCCCAGCATTTT; CDR3aa: CASSLARVQPQHF
d_gene: NA; abundance: NA; j_gene: TRBJ1-3; v_gene: TRBV2; CDR3nt: TGTGCCAGCACGGAGATTACCTCTGGAAACACCATATATTTT; CDR3aa: CASTEITSGNTIYF
d_gene: NA; abundance: NA; j_gene: TRBJ1-5; v_gene: TRBV24-1; CDR3nt: TGTGCCACCAGTGATCACCGGGGTAGCAATCAGCCCCAGCATTTT; CDR3aa: CATSDHRGSNQPQHF
d_gene: NA; abundance: NA; j_gene: TRBJ1-1; v_gene: TRBV18; CDR3nt: TGTGCCAGCTCACCCGAGGATACGGGTACTGAAGCTTTCTTT; CDR3aa: CASSPEDTGTEAFF
d_gene: NA; abundance: few; j_gene: TRBJ2-3; v_gene: TRBV3-1/TRBV3-2; CDR3nt: TGTGCCAGCAGCCAAGATCGGGGATGGGGAGATACGCAGTATTTT; CDR3aa: CASSQDRGWGDTQYF
d_gene: TRBD1; abundance: NA; j_gene: TRBJ1-4; v_gene: TRBV28; CDR3nt: TGTGCCAGCACCTCGCCGACAGGGGCAACTAATGAAAAACTGTTTTTT; CDR3aa: CASTSPTGATNEKLFF
d_gene: NA; abundance: NA; j_gene: TRBJ2-7; v_gene: TRBV5-1; CDR3nt: TGCGCCAGCAGCTTGGGACAGCTCTCCTACGAGCAGTACTTC; CDR3aa: CASSLGQLSYEQYF
d_gene: NA; abundance: NA; j_gene: TRBJ2-7; v_gene: TRBV10-3; CDR3nt: TGTGCCATCGGCAGGGGCGAGTACGAGCAGTACTTC; CDR3aa: CAIGRGEYEQYF
d_gene: NA; abundance: NA; j_gene: TRBJ1-2; v_gene: TRBV28; CDR3nt: TGTGCCAGCAGTCCCCCCCCGGGGGAGGGTGGCTACACCTTC; CDR3aa: CASSPPPGEGGYTF
d_gene: TRBD2; abundance: NA; j_gene: TRBJ2-1; v_gene: TRBV12-3/TRBV12-4; CDR3nt: TGTGCCAGCAGCGCTAGCGGGAGTGAGCAGTTCTTC; CDR3aa: CASSASGSEQFF
d_gene: NA; abundance: once; j_gene: TRBJ1-3; v_gene: TRBV19; CDR3nt: TGTGCCAGTAGTGGACGACAGAGCCTCTCTGGAAACACCATATATTTT; CDR3aa: CASSGRQSLSGNTIYF
d_gene: NA; abundance: NA; j_gene: TRBJ1-4; v_gene: TRBV30; CDR3nt: TGTGCCTGGAGTGGACAGACAACTAATGAAAAACTGTTTTTT; CDR3aa: CAWSGQTTNEKLFF
d_gene: NA; abundance: NA; j_gene: TRBJ1-2; v_gene: TRBV4-1; CDR3nt: TGCGCCAGTGGCAGGGAGGGCTATGGCTACACCTTC; CDR3aa: CASGREGYGYTF
d_gene: NA; abundance: NA; j_gene: TRBJ1-2; v_gene: TRBV12-3/TRBV12-4; CDR3nt: TGTGCCAGCAGTTCTCTTTATGGCTACACCTTC; CDR3aa: CASSSLYGYTF
d_gene: NA; abundance: NA; j_gene: TRBJ2-7; v_gene: TRBV27; CDR3nt: TGTGCCAGCAGTTTATCAGACAGGCCCTACGAGCAGTACTTC; CDR3aa: CASSLSDRPYEQYF
d_gene: TRBD1; abundance: NA; j_gene: TRBJ1-1; v_gene: TRBV6-5; CDR3nt: TGTGCCAGCAGTTACCCCCGGGGGACAGGTCCCACTGAAGCTTTCTTT; CDR3aa: CASSYPRGTGPTEAFF
d_gene: NA; abundance: few; j_gene: TRBJ1-1; v_gene: TRBV2; CDR3nt: TGTGCCAGCAGTGAAGTGCGACAGTCAACTGAAGCTTTCTTT; CDR3aa: CASSEVRQSTEAFF
d_gene: NA; abundance: once; j_gene: TRBJ1-5; v_gene: TRBV7-2; CDR3nt: TGTGCCAGCAGCTTAGGGGGGGGTGGGAATCAGCCCCAGCATTTT; CDR3aa: CASSLGGGGNQPQHF
d_gene: NA; abundance: NA; j_gene: TRBJ2-1; v_gene: TRBV21-1; CDR3nt: TGTGCCAGCAGCCCTCGCAGGGCGGGGGAGCAGTTCTTC; CDR3aa: CASSPRRAGEQFF
d_gene: TRBD2; abundance: NA; j_gene: TRBJ2-1; v_gene: TRBV3-1/TRBV3-2; CDR3nt: TGTGCCAGCAGCCGACAAATGAATCCGGGACTAGGATCCTACAATGAGCAGTTCTTC; CDR3aa: CASSRQMNPGLGSYNEQFF
d_gene: NA; abundance: NA; j_gene: TRBJ2-1; v_gene: TRBV3-1/TRBV3-2; CDR3nt: TGTGCCAGCAGCCGAACGGGAGTGCTCTACAATGAGCAGTTCTTC; CDR3aa: CASSRTGVLYNEQFF